This entry describes one T cell receptor beta chain. Allocation to cohorts depended on clinical history reported by the participants. The CDR3 extends over 14 amino acids. Germline lookup yields CDR1 PRHDT and CDR2 FYEKMQ (reference sequence). V lost 5 bases and J lost 9, with 19 bases in between. This entry belongs to a study of blood T cell repertoires in COVID-19. Overall study context: Sample material is recorded as cDNA or gDNA derived from T cells, B-cell-depleted T cells, or PBMCs.

In the study's own analysis: Amplified reference gene primers provided the basis for estimating nucleated cell counts. The repertoire was sequenced with immunoSEQ multiplex PCR; TCRdb's copy has only in-frame clones and lacks some. The D gene and trimming were derived from the DNA, and the V and J assignments and clone size from that table. The sample holds about 230,000 clones, approximately 84% seen once. Sequenced input: PBMCs or T cells enriched from blood (not recorded which). The receptor's source is a man between 18 and 35 years old who had recovered from COVID-19. The rearrangement joins TRBV13 to TRBJ1-1; D may be TRBD1 (6 bases). The CDR3 loop is CASSGRGTSSQAFF. In DNA form, the CDR3 reads TGTGCCAGCAGCGGAAGGGGGACATCCAGCCAAGCTTTCTTT.